The 16 T cell receptor beta chains in this list originate from one sample, sequenced in a study of CD8+ T cells in alopecia areata. As the sequencing template, cDNA was produced by extracting RNA and reverse transcribing it. Using immunoSEQ multiplex PCR, the repertoire was profiled, and TCRdb retains in-frame clones only, with some absent. The sample contains 120,000 to 150,000 clones, about 88% of which appear only once. Treatment defined: oral pan-JAK inhibitor, 5-10 mg twice daily. The material was CD8+ T cells sorted from blood, obtained at week 4, from a patient treated with tofacitinib. These receptors were collected from a human donor with alopecia areata.

This chain connects TRBV27 to TRBJ1-5; a possible D gene is TRBD1 (6 bases). V shed 5 bases and J shed 2 bases, with 16 bases lying between them. Germline V lookup: CDR1 MNHEY, CDR2 SMNVEV (reference sequence). The length of the CDR3 is 16 residues. CDR3 DNA sequence: TGTGCCAGCAGTCCGAGGGCGGCAGGGGGCAATCAGCCCCAGCATTTT. This translates into CASSPRAAGGNQPQHF.

The rearrangement joins TRBV7-3 to TRBJ2-5; 14 bases align to TRBD2. Germline V gives CDR1 SGHTA, CDR2 FQGTGA. Trimming took 2 bases from V and 9 from J; bases not matched to a gene: 5. There are 15 residues in the CDR3. CDR3 sequence reads: CASSLEGTSGSAQYF. The CDR3 nucleotides read TGTGCCAGCAGCTTAGAAGGGACTAGCGGGAGTGCCCAGTACTTC.

This clone was picked up a small number of times. This CDR3 is CASSDSMEETQYF. DNA of the CDR3: TGTGCCAGCAGTGATTCTATGGAAGAGACCCAGTACTTC. The chain carries TRBV2 and TRBJ2-5; unclear D gene. Trimming cost V 3 bases and J 3 bases, with 8 bases left between them. From germline, CDR1 is SNHLY and CDR2 FYNNEI. CDR3 size: 13 residues. Using reference TRBV2 and TRBJ2-5 for the parts outside the CDR3, the full variable domain is EPEVTQTPSHQVTQMGQEVILRCVPISNHLYFYWYRQILGQKVEFLVSFYNNEISEKSEIFDDQFSVERPDGSNFTLKIRSTKLEDSAMYFCASSDSMEETQYFGPGTRLLVL.

The gene calls are TRBV7-9 and TRBJ2-3; 7 nucleotides agree with TRBD2. CDR3 length equals 16 residues. Germline CDR1 is SEHNR and CDR2 is FQNEAQ (reference sequence). With 0 bases clipped from V and 0 bases from J, the junction kept 3 bases outside the gene matches. CDR3 sequence reads: CASSLAGSGSTDTQYF. As DNA, the CDR3 is TGTGCCAGCAGCTTAGCGGGTAGCGGGAGCACAGATACGCAGTATTTT.

This sequence joins TRBV4-1 and TRBJ2-1; D is perhaps TRBD1 (7 bases). The length of the CDR3 is 15 residues. The V end was cut by 4 bases, the J end by 10 bases, with 20 bases between. From germline, CDR1 is MGHRA and CDR2 YSYEKL. The CDR3: CASSREPQGGGEQFF. The CDR3 bases are TGCGCCAGCAGCCGAGAGCCCCAGGGGGGAGGAGAGCAGTTCTTC.

The chain recombines TRBV4-1 with TRBJ2-7, with 10 nucleotides matching TRBD2. This CDR3 spans 15 amino acids. V lost 2 bases, J lost 7 bases, and 8 bases stayed unmatched. Germline assignment: CDR1 MGHRA and CDR2 YSYEKL. The CDR3 loop is CASSQQNLAGDEQYF. In DNA, the CDR3 is TGCGCCAGCAGCCAACAGAACCTAGCGGGAGATGAGCAGTACTTC.

In the case of this clone: Other nucleotide sequences from this sample produce the same CDR3. This chain joins TRBV5-1 and TRBJ2-7; no firm D call. This CDR3 is built from 11 residues. V was pared by 2 bases and J by 4 bases, with 4 bases between. Germline-derived CDR1 and CDR2 are SGHRS and YFSETQ. The CDR3 DNA follows: TGCGCCAGCAGCTTTGGTTACGAGCAGTACTTC. It yields the protein CASSFGYEQYF. Full variable domain (remainder filled in from reference TRBV5-1 and TRBJ2-7): KAGVTQTPRYLIKTRGQQVTLSCSPISGHRSVSWYQQTPGQGLQFLFEYFSETQRNKGNFPGRFSGRQFSNSRSEMNVSTLELGDSALYLCASSFGYEQYFGPGTRLTVT.

The chain links TRBV7-9 to TRBJ1-1; D is perhaps TRBD1 (5 bases). V was shortened by 4 bases and J by 1 base, with 16 bases between the two germline ends. Looked up from germline, CDR1 is SEHNR and CDR2 is FQNEAQ (reference sequence). The CDR3 is 16 residues long. This CDR3 reads CASSSTDRTQNTEAFF. The CDR3 DNA follows: TGTGCCAGCAGCTCAACGGATCGGACACAGAACACTGAAGCTTTCTTT.

The V call is TRBV7-9, the J call TRBJ1-1, with D possibly being TRBD1 (5 bases). The CDR3 totals 13 residues. The ends were cut back, 0 bases at V and 8 bases at J, with 10 bases in the middle. The germline V gene has CDR1 SEHNR and CDR2 FQNEAQ (reference sequence). The CDR3 loop reads CASSLAGPGEAFF. In nucleotides, the CDR3 is TGTGCCAGCAGCTTAGCGGGGCCAGGGGAAGCTTTCTTT.

V and J are TRBV4-1 and TRBJ1-1; TRBD1 agrees at 8 bases. In germline, CDR1 is MGHRA, CDR2 YSYEKL. Trimming removed 3 bases from V and 7 bases from J; junction bases left unmatched: 7. The CDR3 spans 14 residues. The CDR3 bases are TGCGCCAGCAGCCAGATACAGACAGGGGATGAAGCTTTCTTT. Amino acids: CASSQIQTGDEAFF.

V usage is TRBV9 and J usage is TRBJ2-7, with D perhaps TRBD2 (5 bases). The germline CDR1 and CDR2 sequences are SGDLS and YYNGEE. The CDR3 spans 14 residues. The V end was cut by 3 bases, the J end by 2 bases, with 12 bases between. In nucleotides, the CDR3 is TGTGCCAGCAGCGCCCCAAGGACTCCCTACGAGCAGTACTTC. Its protein product is CASSAPRTPYEQYF.

This clone showed up just once. The chain links TRBV5-4 to TRBJ2-3; no definite D call. Germline loops: CDR1 SGHNT, CDR2 YYREEE (reference sequence). Trimming shortened V by 2 bases and J by 0 bases, and 4 bases separated the two germline ends. This CDR3 comprises 13 residues. DNA for the CDR3: TGTGCCAGCAGCTTATCTAGCACAGATACGCAGTATTTT. Translating it yields CASSLSSTDTQYF. Based on the CDR3 plus reference TRBV5-4 and TRBJ2-3, the full variable domain is ETGVTQSPTHLIKTRGQQVTLRCSSQSGHNTVSWYQQALGQGPQFIFQYYREEENGRGNFPPRFSGLQFPNYSSELNVNALELDDSALYLCASSLSSTDTQYFGPGTRLTVL.

CDR3 DNA sequence: TGCGCCAGCAGCCATACCGGGACTAGCGGGGACAATGAGCAGTTCTTC. Residues: CASSHTGTSGDNEQFF. The chain is built from TRBV4-1 and TRBJ2-1; TRBD2 aligns across 13 bases. Germline CDR1 is MGHRA and CDR2 is YSYEKL. The V segment lost 3 bases and the J segment 5 bases; nucleotides outside the gene matches: 4. The CDR3 consists of 16 residues.

The CDR3: CASTVTTSYEQYF. The CDR3 DNA is TGTGCCAGCACTGTGACCACTTCCTACGAGCAGTACTTC. V usage is TRBV2 and J usage is TRBJ2-7; D ambiguous. Trimming shortened V by 7 bases and J by 1 base, and 11 bases separated the two germline ends. The CDR3 sequence is 13 residues long. Germline V gene sequence: CDR1 SNHLY, CDR2 FYNNEI.

The chain combines TRBV29-1 with TRBJ2-7; D call uncertain. Germline V gives CDR1 SQVTM, CDR2 ANQGSEA. Trimming shortened V by 1 base and J by 3 bases, and 10 bases separated the two germline ends. The CDR3 totals 13 residues. As DNA, the CDR3 is TGCAGCGTTGAAGGGACGACAAGCTACGAGCAGTACTTC. It specifies CSVEGTTSYEQYF.

The rearrangement links TRBV29-1 to TRBJ1-1; unclear D gene. This CDR3 is 14 amino acids long. Germline CDR1 reads SQVTM; CDR2 reads ANQGSEA. V was pared by 5 bases and J by 4 bases, with 17 bases between. The CDR3 nucleotides read TGCAGCGTTATCTCGCTTGAGGCCCTCACTGAAGCTTTCTTT. It encodes CSVISLEALTEAFF.